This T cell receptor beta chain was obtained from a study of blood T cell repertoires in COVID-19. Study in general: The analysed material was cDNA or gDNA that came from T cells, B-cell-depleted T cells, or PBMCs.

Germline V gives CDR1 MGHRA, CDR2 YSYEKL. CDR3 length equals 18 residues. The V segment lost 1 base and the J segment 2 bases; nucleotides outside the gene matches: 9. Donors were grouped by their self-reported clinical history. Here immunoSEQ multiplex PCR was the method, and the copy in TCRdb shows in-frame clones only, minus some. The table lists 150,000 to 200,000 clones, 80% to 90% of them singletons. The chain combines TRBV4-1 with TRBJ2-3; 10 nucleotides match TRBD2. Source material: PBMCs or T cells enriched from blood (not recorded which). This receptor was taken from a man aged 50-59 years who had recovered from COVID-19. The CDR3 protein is CASSQVGSSGGLTDTQYF. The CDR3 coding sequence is TGCGCCAGCAGCCAAGTAGGATCTAGCGGGGGCCTCACAGATACGCAGTATTTT.